Reported below is one T cell receptor beta chain. The table came from immunoSEQ multiplex PCR; TCRdb's copy has only in-frame clones and leaves some out. Here the sample spans fewer than 200,000 clones, approximately 94% being singletons. The sample belongs to a study of control samples from healthy donors and cancer patients. With 6 bases removed from V and 1 base from J, the gap between germline ends came to 12 bases. The CDR3 spans 14 residues. CDR1 is LNHDA, CDR2 SQIVND, per germline (reference sequence). The rearrangement joins TRBV19 to TRBJ1-1; maybe TRBD1 (5 bases). The sequencing input was blood. The sequence was obtained from a man aged 25 to 40 in good health. The CDR3 reads CASSHDRSNTEAFF. The CDR3 DNA follows: TGTGCCAGTAGCCATGACAGATCGAACACTGAAGCTTTCTTT. Combining the CDR3 with reference TRBV19 and TRBJ1-1 gives the whole variable domain DGGITQSPKYLFRKEGQNVTLSCEQNLNHDAMYWYRQDPGQGLRLIYYSQIVNDFQKGDIAEGYSVSREKKESFPLTVTSAQKNPTAFYLCASSHDRSNTEAFFGQGTRLTVV.